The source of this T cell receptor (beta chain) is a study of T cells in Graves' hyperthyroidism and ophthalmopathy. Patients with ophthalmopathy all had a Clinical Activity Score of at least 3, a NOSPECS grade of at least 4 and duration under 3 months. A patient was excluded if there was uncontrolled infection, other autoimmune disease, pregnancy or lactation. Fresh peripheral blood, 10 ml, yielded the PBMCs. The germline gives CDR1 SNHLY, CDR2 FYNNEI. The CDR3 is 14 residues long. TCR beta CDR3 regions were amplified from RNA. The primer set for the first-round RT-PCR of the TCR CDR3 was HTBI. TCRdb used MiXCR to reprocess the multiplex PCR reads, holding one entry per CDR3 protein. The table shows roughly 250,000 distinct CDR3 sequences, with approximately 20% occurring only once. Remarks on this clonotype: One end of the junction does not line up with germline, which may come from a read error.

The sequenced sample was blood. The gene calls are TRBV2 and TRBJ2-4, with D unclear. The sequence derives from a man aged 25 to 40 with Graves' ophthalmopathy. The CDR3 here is CAGSENGLGNIQYF. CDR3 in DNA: TGTGCCGGCAGTGAAAACGGCCTTGGAAACATTCAGTACTTC. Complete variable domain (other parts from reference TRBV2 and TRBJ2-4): EPEVTQTPSHQVTQMGQEVILRCVPISNHLYFYWYRQILGQKVEFLVSFYNNEISEKSEIFDDQFSVERPDGSNFTLKIRSTKLEDSAMYFCAGSENGLGNIQYFGAGTRLSVL.